This T cell receptor (beta chain) was sequenced for a study of patients and donors after allogeneic stem cell transplantation (TCRdb year 2020). Deletion took 1 base off V and 4 bases off J, with a span of 8 bases between the germline ends. From cysteine to phenylalanine, the CDR3 is 14 amino acids long. CDR3 DNA only is kept here, 42 bases in frame from base 1. The germline V gene (reference sequence) yields MNHEY for CDR1 and SMNVEV for CDR2. To note about this clonotype: Its antigen target is currently unknown. The record has no base qualities; no much larger clone is one base away.

The method behind the library was RT-PCR. Sequenced using a NextSeq 550. TCRdb passed the public sequencing reads through fastp at Q25 and MiXCR, retaining productive beta sequences. For every CDR3 protein sequence, its rows merge into one entry that carries the most common genes and DNA. This sample comprises 920,000 or so distinct CDR3 sequences, over 15% of them detected only once. The ten biggest clones cover around 6% of the sample. The TCR was taken from a human donor who was either an allogeneic HSCT recipient or a stem cell or donor lymphocyte infusion donor (not recorded which). It is not recorded whose cells these are; they may come from a transplant donor. The specimen was blood, either unsorted or a sorted T cell fraction (not recorded which). The chain was built from TRBV27 and TRBJ2-1; TRBD1 might be the D gene, on 5 matching bases. The nucleotide sequence reads as follows: TGTGCCAGCAGTTTATACGACAGTTACAATGAGCAGTTCTTC. Translated, it gives CASSLYDSYNEQFF.